These 16 T cell receptor beta chains share one sample of origin, sequenced in a study of cytomegalovirus exposure and HLA in healthy donors. PCR primers comprised 60 Vbeta and 13 Jbeta primers. Sequencing was performed with immunoSEQ multiplex PCR; in TCRdb, only in-frame clones are kept and a portion is missing. Altogether 35,000 to 50,000 clones are present, approximately 77% being singletons, with the ten largest covering about 1.5%. The sample was PBMCs. Receptors were obtained from a man aged 25 to 45 in good health and CMV-seronegative.

The CDR3 DNA reads as TGTGCCAGCAGCTTAACTGCAGGGGTTAACACCGGGGAGCTGTTTTTT. It specifies CASSLTAGVNTGELFF. The chain carries TRBV7-3 and TRBJ2-2; TRBD1 is a possible D gene (6 bases). Germline-derived CDR1 and CDR2 are SGHTA and FQGTGA. V dropped 0 bases and J dropped 2 bases, with 10 bases sitting between them. This CDR3 is 16 amino acids long.

The rearrangement joins TRBV15 to TRBJ2-7; 10 nucleotides match TRBD1. V trimming: 3 bases; J trimming: 5 bases; junction bases outside the gene matches: 7. The CDR3 is made up of 15 amino acids. The germline CDR1 and CDR2 sequences are LNHNV and YYDKDF (reference sequence). This CDR3 reads CATSRRQGAGDEQYF. The CDR3 coding sequence is TGTGCCACCAGCAGGAGACAGGGGGCGGGTGACGAGCAGTACTTC.

This chain uses TRBV9 with TRBJ2-2, with a weak D call TRBD2 (6 bases). The CDR3 sequence is 17 residues long. The germline gives CDR1 SGDLS, CDR2 YYNGEE. The germline V and J ends were trimmed by 4 bases and 3 bases, with 19 bases remaining between them. The CDR3 protein is CASSLERETRYTGELFF. For the CDR3, the DNA is TGTGCCAGCAGCCTGGAACGGGAGACTCGTTACACCGGGGAGCTGTTTTTT.

The V call is TRBV11-3, the J call TRBJ2-5, with unresolved D. The tail of the sequence fits TRBJ2-7 better, so the J call may be wrong. Germline V gives CDR1 SGHNT, CDR2 YENEEA. This CDR3 is built from 14 residues. Written as DNA, the CDR3 is TGTGCCAGCAGCTTAGGCCACAGTTCCTACGAGCAGTACTTC. It codes for CASSLGHSSYEQYF.

This rearrangement joins TRBV5-1 to TRBJ2-1; 11 nucleotides match TRBD2. Germline values: CDR1 SGHRS, CDR2 YFSETQ. V was pared by 5 bases and J by 6 bases, with 4 bases of the junction left unmatched. This CDR3 contains 14 residues. Here the CDR3 reads CASRGTSGPNEQFF. Written as DNA, the CDR3 is TGCGCCAGCAGGGGGACTAGCGGTCCCAATGAGCAGTTCTTC. Based on the CDR3 plus reference TRBV5-1 and TRBJ2-1, the full variable domain is KAGVTQTPRYLIKTRGQQVTLSCSPISGHRSVSWYQQTPGQGLQFLFEYFSETQRNKGNFPGRFSGRQFSNSRSEMNVSTLELGDSALYLCASRGTSGPNEQFFGPGTRLTVL.

The chain is built from TRBV7-6 and TRBJ2-7; 9 nucleotides line up with TRBD2. V lost 5 bases, J lost 0 bases, and 11 bases stayed unmatched. Germline CDR1 is SGHVS and CDR2 is FNYEAQ. The CDR3 has 17 residues. The CDR3 coding sequence is TGTGCCAGCAGCCCTACCGCGGTAGCGGGGGTCTCCTACGAGCAGTACTTC. Residues: CASSPTAVAGVSYEQYF. Combining the CDR3 with reference TRBV7-6 and TRBJ2-7 gives the whole variable domain GAGVSQSPRYKVTKRGQDVALRCDPISGHVSLYWYRQALGQGPEFLTYFNYEAQQDKSGLPNDRFSAERPEGSISTLTIQRTEQRDSAMYRCASSPTAVAGVSYEQYFGPGTRLTVT.

This rearrangement joins TRBV4-1 to TRBJ2-3, with TRBD2 matching 12 bases. Germline CDR1 MGHRA, CDR2 YSYEKL. J gave up 4 bases and V 4 bases, and 6 bases lay outside the gene matches. CDR3 length: 16 residues. The CDR3 loop is CASSRTLAGGADTQYF. The CDR3 DNA sequence: TGCGCCAGCAGCCGAACTCTAGCGGGAGGGGCAGATACGCAGTATTTT.

The chain joins TRBV27 to TRBJ2-3, with a tentative D call TRBD2 (6 bases). Germline lookup yields CDR1 MNHEY and CDR2 SMNVEV (reference sequence). The V gene lost 6 bases and the J gene lost 1 base, with 17 bases spanning the gap. This CDR3 is built from 16 residues. CDR3 in DNA: TGTGCCAGCAGCTCCATCGGGGTAGCGGGCACAGATACGCAGTATTTT. It specifies CASSSIGVAGTDTQYF.

The rearrangement links TRBV30 to TRBJ2-1; tentatively, D is TRBD2 (5 bases). The CDR3 totals 14 residues. Trimming stripped 7 bases from V and 4 bases from J, with 17 bases between. Germline CDR1 is GTSNPN and CDR2 is SVGIG (reference sequence). CDR3 DNA: TGTGCCTCCCTTGGGCGGGCATCATACAATGAGCAGTTCTTC. Protein product: CASLGRASYNEQFF.

This clone came up a few times. The chain carries TRBV7-2 and TRBJ2-7, with TRBD2 matching over 12 bases. The germline V gene has CDR1 SGHTA and CDR2 FQGNSA. The CDR3 runs 16 residues. The V gene end was trimmed by 3 bases and the J gene end by 0 bases; junction bases not matched to a gene: 3. CDR3 in DNA: TGTGCCAGCAGCTTGGGACTAGCGGGTAACTCCTACGAGCAGTACTTC. Protein sequence: CASSLGLAGNSYEQYF. Together with reference TRBV7-2 and TRBJ2-7, the CDR3 gives the full variable domain: GAGVSQSPSNKVTEKGKDVELRCDPISGHTALYWYRQSLGQGLEFLIYFQGNSAPDKSGLPSDRFSAERTGGSVSTLTIQRTQQEDSAVYLCASSLGLAGNSYEQYFGPGTRLTVT.

This rearrangement joins TRBV6-1 to TRBJ2-1, with TRBD2 as a possible D gene (6 bases). The CDR3 sequence is 18 residues long. Trimming stripped 4 bases from V and 0 bases from J, with 19 bases between. The germline gives CDR1 MNHNS, CDR2 SASEGT. The DNA for the CDR3 is TGTGCCAGCAGTGGGTATGGGGCGGGAAGGAGCTCCTACAATGAGCAGTTCTTC. This sequence encodes CASSGYGAGRSSYNEQFF.

The V call is TRBV7-2, the J call TRBJ2-7; 7 bases align to TRBD1. From germline, CDR1 is SGHTA and CDR2 FQGNSA. This CDR3 is 15 amino acids long. V lost 3 bases, J lost 3 bases, and 8 bases stayed unmatched. The CDR3 region is CASSFAGTVRYEQYF. CDR3 DNA sequence: TGTGCCAGCAGCTTTGCCGGGACAGTACGCTACGAGCAGTACTTC. The complete variable domain, with remaining parts taken from reference TRBV7-2 and TRBJ2-7, reads GAGVSQSPSNKVTEKGKDVELRCDPISGHTALYWYRQSLGQGLEFLIYFQGNSAPDKSGLPSDRFSAERTGGSVSTLTIQRTQQEDSAVYLCASSFAGTVRYEQYFGPGTRLTVT.

This chain uses TRBV19 with TRBJ1-2, with a tentative D call TRBD1 (5 bases). The V and J ends lost 5 bases and 7 bases respectively, with 14 bases between them. The CDR3 consists of 13 residues. CDR1 and CDR2 (germline): LNHDA, SQIVND (reference sequence). CDR3 in DNA: TGTGCCAGTAGTGCGGAAGGGGTCGGTGGCTACACCTTC. Its translation: CASSAEGVGGYTF.

This chain uses TRBV29-1 with TRBJ2-5, with 8 positions matching TRBD2. Germline CDR1 reads SQVTM; CDR2 reads ANQGSEA. V shed 5 bases and J 5 bases; nucleotides not matched to a gene: 16. The CDR3 runs 16 residues. The DNA for the CDR3 is TGCAGCGTTTGTCTGATTGGCGGGGGGCGTGGGGAGACCCAGTACTTC. It codes for CSVCLIGGGRGETQYF.

This rearrangement joins TRBV4-1 to TRBJ1-2; D unresolved. This CDR3 has 17 amino acids. V dropped 0 bases and J dropped 4 bases, with 18 bases sitting between them. Germline V gene lookup returns CDR1 MGHRA and CDR2 YSYEKL. The chain's CDR3 is CASSQDIARQALYGYTF. The DNA for the CDR3 is TGCGCCAGCAGCCAAGATATTGCCCGCCAGGCCCTCTATGGCTACACCTTC.

The chain uses TRBV11-2 and TRBJ2-7; D is undetermined. Germline V gene sequence: CDR1 SGHAT, CDR2 FQNNGV. This CDR3 is 13 amino acids long. V lost 4 bases and J 6 bases, leaving 13 bases between the germline ends. CDR3 protein: CASSSPPLSEQYF. CDR3 nucleotides: TGTGCCAGCAGCTCCCCGCCACTTTCCGAGCAGTACTTC.